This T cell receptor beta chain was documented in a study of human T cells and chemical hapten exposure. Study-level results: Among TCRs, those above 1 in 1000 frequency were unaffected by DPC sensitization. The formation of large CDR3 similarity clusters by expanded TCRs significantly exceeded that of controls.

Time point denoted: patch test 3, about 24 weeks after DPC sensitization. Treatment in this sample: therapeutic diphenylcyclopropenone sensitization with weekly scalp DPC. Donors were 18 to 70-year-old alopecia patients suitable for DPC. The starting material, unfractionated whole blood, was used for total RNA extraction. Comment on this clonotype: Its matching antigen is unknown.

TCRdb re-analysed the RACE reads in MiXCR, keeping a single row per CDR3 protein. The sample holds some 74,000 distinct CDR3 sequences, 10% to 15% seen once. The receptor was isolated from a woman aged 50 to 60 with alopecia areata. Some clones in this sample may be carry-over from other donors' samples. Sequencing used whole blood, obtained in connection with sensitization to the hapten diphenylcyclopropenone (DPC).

The CDR3 sequence is CSASPPSGSYNEQFF. In DNA form, the CDR3 reads TGCAGTGCTAGTCCCCCTAGCGGGAGCTACAATGAGCAGTTCTTC. The V and J genes are TRBV20-1 and TRBJ2-1, with 10 positions matching TRBD2. This CDR3 has 15 residues. The J segment lost 3 bases and the V segment lost 3 bases, leaving 5 bases of the junction unmatched. Germline CDR1 is DFQATT and CDR2 is SNEGSKA (reference sequence).